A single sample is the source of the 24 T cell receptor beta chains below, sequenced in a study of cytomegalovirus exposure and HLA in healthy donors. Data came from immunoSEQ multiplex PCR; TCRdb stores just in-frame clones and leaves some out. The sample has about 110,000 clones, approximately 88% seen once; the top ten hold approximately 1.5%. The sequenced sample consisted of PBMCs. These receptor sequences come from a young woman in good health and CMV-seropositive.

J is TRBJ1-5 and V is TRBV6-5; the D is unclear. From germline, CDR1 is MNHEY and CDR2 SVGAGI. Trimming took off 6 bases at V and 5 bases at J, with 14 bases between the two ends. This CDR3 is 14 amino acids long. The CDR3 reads CASRPPGSHQPQHF. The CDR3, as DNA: TGTGCCAGCAGGCCCCCGGGGTCCCATCAGCCCCAGCATTTT.

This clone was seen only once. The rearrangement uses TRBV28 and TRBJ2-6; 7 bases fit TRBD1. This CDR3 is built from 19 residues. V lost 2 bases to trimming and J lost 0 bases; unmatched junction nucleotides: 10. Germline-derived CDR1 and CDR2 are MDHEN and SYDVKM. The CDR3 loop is CASSLLGTAIFSGANVLTF. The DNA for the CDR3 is TGTGCCAGCAGTTTACTCGGGACAGCCATATTCTCTGGGGCCAACGTCCTGACTTTC.

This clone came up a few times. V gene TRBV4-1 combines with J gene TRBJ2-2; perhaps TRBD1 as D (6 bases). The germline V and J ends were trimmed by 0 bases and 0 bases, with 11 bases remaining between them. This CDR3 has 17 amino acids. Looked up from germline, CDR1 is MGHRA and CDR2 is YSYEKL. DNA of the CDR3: TGCGCCAGCAGCCAAGATATCCAGGGGACGAACACCGGGGAGCTGTTTTTT. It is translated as CASSQDIQGTNTGELFF.

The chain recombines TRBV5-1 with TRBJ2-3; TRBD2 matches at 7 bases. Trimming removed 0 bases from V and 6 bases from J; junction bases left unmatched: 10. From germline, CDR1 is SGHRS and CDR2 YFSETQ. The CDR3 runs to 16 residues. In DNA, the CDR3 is TGCGCCAGCAGCTTGGTAGCTAGCGGACCTGGGGATACGCAGTATTTT. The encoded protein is CASSLVASGPGDTQYF. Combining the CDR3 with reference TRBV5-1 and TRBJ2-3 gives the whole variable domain KAGVTQTPRYLIKTRGQQVTLSCSPISGHRSVSWYQQTPGQGLQFLFEYFSETQRNKGNFPGRFSGRQFSNSRSEMNVSTLELGDSALYLCASSLVASGPGDTQYFGPGTRLTVL.

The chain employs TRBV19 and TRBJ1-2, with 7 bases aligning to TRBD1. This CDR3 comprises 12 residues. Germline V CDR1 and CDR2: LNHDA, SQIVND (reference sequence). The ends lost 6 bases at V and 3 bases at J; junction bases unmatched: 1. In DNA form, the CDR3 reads TGTGCCAGTAGAGGGGGCGACTATGGCTACACCTTC. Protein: CASRGGDYGYTF.

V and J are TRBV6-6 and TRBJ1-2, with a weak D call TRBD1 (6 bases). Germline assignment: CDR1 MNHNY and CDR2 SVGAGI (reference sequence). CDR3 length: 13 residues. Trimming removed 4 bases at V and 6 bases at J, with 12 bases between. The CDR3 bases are TGTGCCAGCAGTTTCACAGGGAGCCATGGCTACACCTTC. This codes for CASSFTGSHGYTF.

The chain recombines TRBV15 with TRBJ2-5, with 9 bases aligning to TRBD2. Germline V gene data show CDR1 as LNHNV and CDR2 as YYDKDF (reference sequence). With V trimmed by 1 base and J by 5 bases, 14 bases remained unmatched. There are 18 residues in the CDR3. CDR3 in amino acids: CATSRGNPGGRARETQYF. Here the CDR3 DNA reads TGTGCCACCAGCAGAGGGAACCCGGGCGGGAGGGCCCGTGAGACCCAGTACTTC.

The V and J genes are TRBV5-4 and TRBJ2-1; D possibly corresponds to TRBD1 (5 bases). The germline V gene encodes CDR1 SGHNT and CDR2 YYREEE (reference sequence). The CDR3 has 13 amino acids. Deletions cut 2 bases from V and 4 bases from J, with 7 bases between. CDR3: CASSFRGYNEQFF. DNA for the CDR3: TGTGCCAGCAGCTTTAGGGGATACAATGAGCAGTTCTTC.

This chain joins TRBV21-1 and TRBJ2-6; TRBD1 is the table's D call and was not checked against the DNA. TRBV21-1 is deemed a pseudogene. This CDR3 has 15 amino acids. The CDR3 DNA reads TGTGCCAGCGGTCCCAGGGCCCCTGGGGCCAACGTCCTGACTTTC. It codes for CASGPRAPGANVLTF.

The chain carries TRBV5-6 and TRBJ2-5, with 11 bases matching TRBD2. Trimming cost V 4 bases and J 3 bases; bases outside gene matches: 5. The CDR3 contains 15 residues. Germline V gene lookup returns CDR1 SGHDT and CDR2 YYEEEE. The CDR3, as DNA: TGTGCCAGCAGCGACGGACTAGCGGGTGAAGAGACCCAGTACTTC. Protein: CASSDGLAGEETQYF.

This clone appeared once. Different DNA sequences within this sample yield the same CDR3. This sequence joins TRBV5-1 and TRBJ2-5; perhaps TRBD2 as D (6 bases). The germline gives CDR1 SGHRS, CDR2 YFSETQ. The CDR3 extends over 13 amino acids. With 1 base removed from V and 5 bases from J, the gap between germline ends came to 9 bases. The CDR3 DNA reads TGCGCCAGCAGCTTGTCGGGGGTCGAGACCCAGTACTTC. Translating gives CASSLSGVETQYF.

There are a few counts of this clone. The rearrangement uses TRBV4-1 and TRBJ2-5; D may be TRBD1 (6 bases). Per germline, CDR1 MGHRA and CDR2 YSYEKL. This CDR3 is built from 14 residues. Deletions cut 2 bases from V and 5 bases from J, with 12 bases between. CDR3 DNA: TGCGCCAGCAGCCAAAAGGGTGACAGGGAGACCCAGTACTTC. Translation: CASSQKGDRETQYF.

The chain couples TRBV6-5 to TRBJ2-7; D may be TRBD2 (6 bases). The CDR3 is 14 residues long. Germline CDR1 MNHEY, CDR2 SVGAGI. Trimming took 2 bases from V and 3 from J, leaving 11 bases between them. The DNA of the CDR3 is TGTGCCAGCAGTTACGGGGGGAGCAACTACGAGCAGTACTTC. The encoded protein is CASSYGGSNYEQYF.

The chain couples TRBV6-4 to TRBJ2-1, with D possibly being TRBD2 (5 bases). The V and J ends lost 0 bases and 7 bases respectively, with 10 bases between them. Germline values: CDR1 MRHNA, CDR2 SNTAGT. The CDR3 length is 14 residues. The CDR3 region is CASSDSLAQNEQFF. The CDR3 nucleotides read TGTGCCAGCAGTGACTCTCTAGCTCAAAATGAGCAGTTCTTC.

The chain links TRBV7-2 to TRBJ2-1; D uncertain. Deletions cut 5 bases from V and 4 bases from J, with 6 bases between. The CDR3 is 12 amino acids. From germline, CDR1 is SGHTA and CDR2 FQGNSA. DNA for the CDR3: TGTGCCAGCAGCCCAATTTACAATGAGCAGTTCTTC. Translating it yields CASSPIYNEQFF.

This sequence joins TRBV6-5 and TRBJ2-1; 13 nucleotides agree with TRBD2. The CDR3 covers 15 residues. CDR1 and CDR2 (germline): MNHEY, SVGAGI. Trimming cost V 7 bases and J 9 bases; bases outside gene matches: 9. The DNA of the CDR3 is TGTGCCAGCAAAATACTAGCGGGAGGGCCTGGTGAGCAGTTCTTC. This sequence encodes CASKILAGGPGEQFF.

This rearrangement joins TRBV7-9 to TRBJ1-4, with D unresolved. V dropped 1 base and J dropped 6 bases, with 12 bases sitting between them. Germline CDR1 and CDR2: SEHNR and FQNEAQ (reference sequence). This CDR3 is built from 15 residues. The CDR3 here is CASSLGGFKDEKLFF. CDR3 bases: TGTGCCAGCAGCTTAGGAGGTTTTAAGGATGAAAAACTGTTTTTT.

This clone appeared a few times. This CDR3 reads CASSPWGQEDEKLFF. The CDR3 DNA reads TGCGCCAGCAGCCCGTGGGGACAAGAGGATGAAAAACTGTTTTTT. The rearrangement links TRBV4-3 to TRBJ1-4; TRBD1 is a possible D gene (6 bases). The CDR3 length is 15 residues. The germline V gene encodes CDR1 LGHNA and CDR2 YSLEER. The ends were cut back, 4 bases at V and 6 bases at J, with 15 bases in the middle.

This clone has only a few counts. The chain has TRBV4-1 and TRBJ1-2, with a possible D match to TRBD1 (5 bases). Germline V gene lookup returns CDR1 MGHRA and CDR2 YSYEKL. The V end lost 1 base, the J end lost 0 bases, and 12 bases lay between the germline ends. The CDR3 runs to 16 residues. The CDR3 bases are TGCGCCAGCAGCCAAGGGGGCAGTGGCTCTAACTATGGCTACACCTTC. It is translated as CASSQGGSGSNYGYTF.

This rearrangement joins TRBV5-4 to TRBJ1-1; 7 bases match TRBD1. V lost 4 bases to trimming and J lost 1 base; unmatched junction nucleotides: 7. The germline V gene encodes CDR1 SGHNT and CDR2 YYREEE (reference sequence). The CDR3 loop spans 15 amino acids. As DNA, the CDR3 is TGTGCCAGCAGCACCCAGGGGGTGGGGAACACTGAAGCTTTCTTT. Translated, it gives CASSTQGVGNTEAFF.

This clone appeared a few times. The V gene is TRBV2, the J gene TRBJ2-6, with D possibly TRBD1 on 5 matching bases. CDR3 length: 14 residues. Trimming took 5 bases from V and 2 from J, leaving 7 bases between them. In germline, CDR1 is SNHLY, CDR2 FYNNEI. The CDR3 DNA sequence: TGTGCCAGCAGTAAGACAGCTGGGGCCAACGTCCTGACTTTC. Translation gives CASSKTAGANVLTF.

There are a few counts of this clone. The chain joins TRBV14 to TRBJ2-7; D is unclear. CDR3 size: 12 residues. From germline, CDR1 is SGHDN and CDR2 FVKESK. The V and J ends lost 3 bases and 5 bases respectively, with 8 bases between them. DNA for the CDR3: TGTGCCAGCAGCCAGGAAACAGACGAGCAGTACTTC. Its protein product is CASSQETDEQYF. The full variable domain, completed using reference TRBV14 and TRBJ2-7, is EAGVTQFPSHSVIEKGQTVTLRCDPISGHDNLYWYRRVMGKEIKFLLHFVKESKQDESGMPNNRFLAERTGGTYSTLKVQPAELEDSGVYFCASSQETDEQYFGPGTRLTVT.

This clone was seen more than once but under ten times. The CDR3 sequence is CASRAQGTFYGYTF. The CDR3 region has the DNA TGTGCCAGCAGGGCACAGGGAACGTTCTATGGCTACACCTTC. V gene TRBV6-5 combines with J gene TRBJ1-2, with D maybe TRBD1 (6 bases). The germline V and J ends were trimmed by 6 bases and 4 bases, with 15 bases remaining between them. The V gene's germline CDR1 is MNHEY and CDR2 SVGAGI. The CDR3 consists of 14 residues.

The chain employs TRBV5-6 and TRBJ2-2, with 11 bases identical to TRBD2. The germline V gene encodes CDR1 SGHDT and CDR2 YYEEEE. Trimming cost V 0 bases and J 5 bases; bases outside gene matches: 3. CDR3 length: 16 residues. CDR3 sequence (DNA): TGTGCCAGCAGCTTGGCTAGCGGGAGGTTTACCGGGGAGCTGTTTTTT. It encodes CASSLASGRFTGELFF.